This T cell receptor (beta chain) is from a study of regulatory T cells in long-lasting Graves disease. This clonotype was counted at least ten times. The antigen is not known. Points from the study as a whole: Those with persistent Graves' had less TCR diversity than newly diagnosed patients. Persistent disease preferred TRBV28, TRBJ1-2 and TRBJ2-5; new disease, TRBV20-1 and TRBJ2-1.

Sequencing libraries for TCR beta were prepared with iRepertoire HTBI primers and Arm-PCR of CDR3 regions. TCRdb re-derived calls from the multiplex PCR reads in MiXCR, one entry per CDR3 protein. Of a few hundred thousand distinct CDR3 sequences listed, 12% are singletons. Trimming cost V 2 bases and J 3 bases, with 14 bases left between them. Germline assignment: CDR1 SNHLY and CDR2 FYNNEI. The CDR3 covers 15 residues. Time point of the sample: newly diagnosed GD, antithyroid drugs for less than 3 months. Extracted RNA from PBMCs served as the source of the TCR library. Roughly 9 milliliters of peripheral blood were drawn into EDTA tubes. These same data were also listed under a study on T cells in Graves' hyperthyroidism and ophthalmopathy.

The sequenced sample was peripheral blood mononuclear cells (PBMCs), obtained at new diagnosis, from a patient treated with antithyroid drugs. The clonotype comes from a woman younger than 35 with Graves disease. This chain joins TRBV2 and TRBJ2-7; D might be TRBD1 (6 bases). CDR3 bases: TGTGCCAGCAGTGAACACCCGGACAGAGACTACGAGCAGTACTTC. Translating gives CASSEHPDRDYEQYF.